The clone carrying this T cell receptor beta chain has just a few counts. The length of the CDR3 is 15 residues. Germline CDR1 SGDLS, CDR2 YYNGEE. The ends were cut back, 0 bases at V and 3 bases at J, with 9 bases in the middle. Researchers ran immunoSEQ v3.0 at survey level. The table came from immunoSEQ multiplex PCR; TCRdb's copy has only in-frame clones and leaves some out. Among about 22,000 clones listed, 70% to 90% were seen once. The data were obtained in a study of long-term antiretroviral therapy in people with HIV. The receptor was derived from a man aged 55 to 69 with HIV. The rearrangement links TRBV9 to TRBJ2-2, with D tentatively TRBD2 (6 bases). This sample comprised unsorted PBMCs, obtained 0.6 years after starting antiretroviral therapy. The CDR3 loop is CASSVGLAYTGELFF. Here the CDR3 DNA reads TGTGCCAGCAGCGTAGGCCTAGCGTACACCGGGGAGCTGTTTTTT.